This TCR beta chain was found in a study of CD8 T cells in Susac syndrome. The CDR3 is made up of 14 amino acids. V trimming: 5 bases; J trimming: 5 bases; junction bases outside the gene matches: 5. Germline V gene sequence: CDR1 PRHDT, CDR2 FYEKMQ (reference sequence). The controls were healthy donors who were matched for age and sex. After extraction with the RNeasy kit, about 0.5 to 1 ug of the RNA was reverse transcribed using random hexamers. immunoSEQ multiplex PCR amplified TCR beta CDR3 across 54 Vbeta, 13 Jbeta. TCRdb reprocessed the immunoSEQ multiplex PCR reads with MiXCR, giving one entry per CDR3 protein. The sample holds about 140,000 distinct CDR3 sequences, around 94% seen once.

This receptor was obtained from a human donor in good health. The chain couples TRBV13 to TRBJ1-2; 10 positions match TRBD1. Input material: CD8+ T cells from PBMCs. The CDR3 loop reads CASSPRQGAYGYTF. As DNA, the CDR3 is TGTGCCAGCAGCCCTCGACAGGGGGCATATGGCTACACCTTC.